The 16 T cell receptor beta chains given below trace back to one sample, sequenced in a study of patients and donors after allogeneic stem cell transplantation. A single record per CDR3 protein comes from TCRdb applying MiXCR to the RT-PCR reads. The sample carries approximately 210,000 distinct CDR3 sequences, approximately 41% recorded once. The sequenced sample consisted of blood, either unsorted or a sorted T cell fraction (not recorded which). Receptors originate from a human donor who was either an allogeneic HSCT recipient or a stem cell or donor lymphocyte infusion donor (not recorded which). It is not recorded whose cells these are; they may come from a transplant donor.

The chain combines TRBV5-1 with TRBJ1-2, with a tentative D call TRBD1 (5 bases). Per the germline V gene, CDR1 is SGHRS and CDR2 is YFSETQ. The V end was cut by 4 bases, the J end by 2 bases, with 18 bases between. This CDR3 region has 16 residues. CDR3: CASSLRREQANYGYTF. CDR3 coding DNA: TGCGCCAGCAGCCTGAGGAGGGAACAGGCCAACTATGGCTACACCTTC.

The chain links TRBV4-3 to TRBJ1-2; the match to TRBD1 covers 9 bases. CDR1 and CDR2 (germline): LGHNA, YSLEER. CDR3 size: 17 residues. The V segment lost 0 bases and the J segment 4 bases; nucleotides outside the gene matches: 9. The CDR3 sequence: CASSQDRDREIFYGYTF. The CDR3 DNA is TGCGCCAGCAGCCAAGATCGGGACAGGGAAATCTTCTATGGCTACACCTTC.

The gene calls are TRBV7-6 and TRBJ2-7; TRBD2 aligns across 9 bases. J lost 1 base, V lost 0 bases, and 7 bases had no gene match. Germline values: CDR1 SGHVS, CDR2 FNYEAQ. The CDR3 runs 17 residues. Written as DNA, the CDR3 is TGTGCCAGCAGCTTAGCTGCTACTAGCGGGCGTTCCTACGAGCAGTACTTC. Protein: CASSLAATSGRSYEQYF.

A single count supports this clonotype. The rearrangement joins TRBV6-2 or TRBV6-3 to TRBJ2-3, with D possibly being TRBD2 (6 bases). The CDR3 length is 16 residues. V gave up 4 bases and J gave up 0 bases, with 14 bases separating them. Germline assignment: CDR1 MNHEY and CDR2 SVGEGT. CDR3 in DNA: TGTGCCAGCAGTTTCCCGGGACTTCGAAGCACAGATACGCAGTATTTT. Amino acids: CASSFPGLRSTDTQYF.

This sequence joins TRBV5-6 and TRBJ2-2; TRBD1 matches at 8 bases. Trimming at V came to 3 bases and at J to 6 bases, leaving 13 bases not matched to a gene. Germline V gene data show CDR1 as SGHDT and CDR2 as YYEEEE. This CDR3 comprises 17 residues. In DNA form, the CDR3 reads TGTGCCAGCAGCTGGAATCCGGGACAGGCGAATTCCGGGGAGCTGTTTTTT. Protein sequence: CASSWNPGQANSGELFF.

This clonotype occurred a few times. The CDR3 protein is CASRTGANYGYTF. CDR3 sequence (DNA): TGTGCCAGCCGGACAGGGGCTAACTATGGCTACACCTTC. This rearrangement joins TRBV12-3 or TRBV12-4 to TRBJ1-2; 9 bases line up with TRBD1. Trimming took 8 bases from V and 0 from J; bases not matched to a gene: 1. The CDR3 is 13 amino acids.

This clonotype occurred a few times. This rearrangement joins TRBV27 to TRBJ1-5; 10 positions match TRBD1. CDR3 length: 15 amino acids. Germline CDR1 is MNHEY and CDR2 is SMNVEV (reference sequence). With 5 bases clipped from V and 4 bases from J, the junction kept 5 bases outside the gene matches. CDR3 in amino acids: CASSADRGSNQPQHF. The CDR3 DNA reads TGTGCCAGCAGTGCGGACAGGGGGAGTAATCAGCCCCAGCATTTT.

This chain's CDR3 is CASSVAGGMNTEAFF. As DNA, the CDR3 is TGTGCCAGCAGCGTAGCAGGGGGGATGAACACTGAAGCTTTCTTT. The chain is built from TRBV9 and TRBJ1-1; 7 bases agree with TRBD1. The CDR3 spans 15 residues. Trimming cost V 0 bases and J 0 bases; bases outside gene matches: 2. CDR1 SGDLS and CDR2 YYNGEE come from the germline V gene.

Here the CDR3 reads CASSYSTGGEQYF. DNA of the CDR3: TGTGCCAGCAGTTACTCCACAGGGGGCGAGCAGTACTTC. V is TRBV6-2 or TRBV6-3 and J is TRBJ2-7; TRBD1 agrees at 8 bases. Trimming took 0 bases from V and 6 from J; bases not matched to a gene: 1. CDR1 and CDR2 (germline): MNHEY, SVGEGT. The CDR3 consists of 13 residues.

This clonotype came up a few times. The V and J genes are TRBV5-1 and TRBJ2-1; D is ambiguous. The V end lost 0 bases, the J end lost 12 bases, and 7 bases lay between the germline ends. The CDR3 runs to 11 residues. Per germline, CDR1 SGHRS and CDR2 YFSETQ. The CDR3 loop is CASSLGLRQFF. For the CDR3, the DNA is TGCGCCAGCAGCTTGGGTCTAAGGCAGTTCTTC.

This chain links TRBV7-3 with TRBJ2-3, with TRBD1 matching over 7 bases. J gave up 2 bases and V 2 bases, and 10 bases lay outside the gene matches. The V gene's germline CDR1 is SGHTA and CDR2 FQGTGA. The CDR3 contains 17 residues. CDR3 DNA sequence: TGTGCCAGCAGCTTACGGGGACAGCCACCGGACACAGATACGCAGTATTTT. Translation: CASSLRGQPPDTDTQYF.

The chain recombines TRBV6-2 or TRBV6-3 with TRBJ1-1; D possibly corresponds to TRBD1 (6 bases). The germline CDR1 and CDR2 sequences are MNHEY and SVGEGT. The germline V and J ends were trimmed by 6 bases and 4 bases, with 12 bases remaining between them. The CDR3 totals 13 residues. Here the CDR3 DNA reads TGTGCCAGCAGCCCAGGACAGATCACTGAAGCTTTCTTT. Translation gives CASSPGQITEAFF.

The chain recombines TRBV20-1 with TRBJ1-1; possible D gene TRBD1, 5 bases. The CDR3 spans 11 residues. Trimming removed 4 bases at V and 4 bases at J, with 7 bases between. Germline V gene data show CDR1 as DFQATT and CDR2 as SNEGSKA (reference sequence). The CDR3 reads CSATGGTEAFF. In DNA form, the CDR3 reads TGCAGTGCTACGGGGGGCACTGAAGCTTTCTTT.

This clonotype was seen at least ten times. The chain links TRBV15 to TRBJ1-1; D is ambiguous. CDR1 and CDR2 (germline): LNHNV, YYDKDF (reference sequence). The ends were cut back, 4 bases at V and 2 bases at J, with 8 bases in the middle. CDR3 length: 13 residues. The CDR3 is CATSMTANTEAFF. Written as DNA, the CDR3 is TGTGCCACCAGCATGACCGCTAACACTGAAGCTTTCTTT. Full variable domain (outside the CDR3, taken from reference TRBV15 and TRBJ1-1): DAMVIQNPRYQVTQFGKPVTLSCSQTLNHNVMYWYQQKSSQAPKLLFHYYDKDFNNEADTPDNFQSRRPNTSFCFLDIRSPGLGDTAMYLCATSMTANTEAFFGQGTRLTVV.

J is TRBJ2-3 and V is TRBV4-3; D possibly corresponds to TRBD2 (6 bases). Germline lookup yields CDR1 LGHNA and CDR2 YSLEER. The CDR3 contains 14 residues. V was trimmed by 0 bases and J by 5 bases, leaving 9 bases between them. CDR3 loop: CASSQDLSGDTQYF. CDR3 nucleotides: TGCGCCAGCAGCCAAGATCTTAGCGGAGATACGCAGTATTTT.

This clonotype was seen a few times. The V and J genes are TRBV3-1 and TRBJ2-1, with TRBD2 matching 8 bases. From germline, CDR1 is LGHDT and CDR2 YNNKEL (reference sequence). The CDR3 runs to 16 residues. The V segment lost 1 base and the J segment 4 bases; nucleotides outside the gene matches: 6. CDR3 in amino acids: CASSQVGAGGYNEQFF. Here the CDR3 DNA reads TGTGCCAGCAGCCAAGTTGGGGCGGGGGGTTACAATGAGCAGTTCTTC.